The 21 T cell receptor beta chains below come from one sample, sequenced in a study of beta chain features in type 1 diabetes listed by TCRdb under 2018. Libraries were made using the immunoSEQ multiplex PCR assay. The entire amount of isolated RNA was reverse transcribed using the High Capacity cDNA Reverse Transcription Kit, so the sequenced TCRB transcripts were expressed ones. Not all clones reach the TCRdb copy of this immuneACCESS table, which keeps in-frame sequences only. Checked studies attribute under half of the gap to unresolved V genes and leave the rest unexplained. The sample table lists about 350,000 clones, about 18% of them with a count of one. The top ten clones comprise 0.035% to 0.055% of the sample. Sequencing was done on a sample of naive CD4+ T cells from blood. The cell subset or site label, as the study defines it: true naive CD4+ T cells. The receptors here all came from a young woman in good health.

The table lists this clone with a few counts. The chain joins TRBV5-1 to TRBJ2-2; 8 bases line up with TRBD1. V lost 4 bases, J lost 4 bases, and 6 bases stayed unmatched. The length of the CDR3 is 15 residues. Germline CDR1 reads SGHRS; CDR2 reads YFSETQ. The CDR3 loop is CASSLTGGITGELFF. The CDR3 region has the DNA TGCGCCAGCAGCCTTACAGGGGGGATCACCGGGGAGCTGTTTTTT.

This clone was counted a few times. The V call is TRBV6-1, the J call TRBJ2-1, with TRBD2 matching over 10 bases. The length of the CDR3 is 14 residues. V gave up 6 bases and J gave up 7 bases; unmatched junction bases: 6. Per the germline V gene, CDR1 is MNHNS and CDR2 is SASEGT. The CDR3 coding sequence is TGTGCCAGCAGGGAGGGACTAGCGAATAATGAGCAGTTCTTC. The encoded protein is CASREGLANNEQFF.

V usage is TRBV30 and J usage is TRBJ2-7, with a tentative D call TRBD1 (7 bases). Germline V gene data show CDR1 as GTSNPN and CDR2 as SVGIG (reference sequence). The CDR3 contains 15 residues. V shed 2 bases and J shed 11 bases, with 25 bases lying between them. CDR3 nucleotide sequence: TGTGCCTGGAGTTACACCGACAGGGAGGAACGAGCAGAGTACTTC. Protein sequence: CAWSYTDREERAEYF.

This chain uses TRBV28 with TRBJ1-5, with TRBD1 as a possible D gene (5 bases). The CDR3 is 15 amino acids. Looked up from germline, CDR1 is MDHEN and CDR2 is SYDVKM. V was cut by 8 bases and J by 0 bases, with 14 bases left in between. The CDR3 here is CASRSGGYSNQPQHF. The CDR3 DNA follows: TGTGCCAGCCGCTCCGGGGGATATAGCAATCAGCCCCAGCATTTT.

The chain links TRBV2 to TRBJ1-1; D is perhaps TRBD1 (5 bases). With 6 bases removed from V and 1 base from J, the gap between germline ends came to 6 bases. The CDR3 is 12 residues long. Per germline, CDR1 SNHLY and CDR2 FYNNEI. This CDR3 is CASRGPNTEAFF. In DNA, the CDR3 is TGTGCCAGCAGGGGGCCGAACACTGAAGCTTTCTTT. The variable domain in full, completed from reference TRBV2 and TRBJ1-1, reads EPEVTQTPSHQVTQMGQEVILRCVPISNHLYFYWYRQILGQKVEFLVSFYNNEISEKSEIFDDQFSVERPDGSNFTLKIRSTKLEDSAMYFCASRGPNTEAFFGQGTRLTVV.

The chain has TRBV30 and TRBJ1-2; D unresolved. Germline assignment: CDR1 GTSNPN and CDR2 SVGIG (reference sequence). Trimming removed 4 bases at V and 4 bases at J, with 7 bases between. This CDR3 is built from 11 residues. CDR3 DNA: TGTGCCTGGATCAGGTCCTATGGCTACACCTTC. This encodes CAWIRSYGYTF.

The V gene is TRBV30, the J gene TRBJ2-3; 7 bases match TRBD2. There are 10 residues in the CDR3. V dropped 8 bases and J dropped 9; count of bases not matched to a gene: 5. Germline V gives CDR1 GTSNPN, CDR2 SVGIG (reference sequence). The CDR3 region is CAGGEGTQYF. CDR3 bases: TGTGCCGGGGGGGAGGGCACGCAGTATTTT.

The gene calls are TRBV7-3 and TRBJ2-5, with D tentatively TRBD1 (7 bases). V was shortened by 5 bases and J by 2 bases, with 15 bases between the two germline ends. The CDR3 is 15 residues long. The germline V gene encodes CDR1 SGHTA and CDR2 FQGTGA. CDR3 sequence: CASSTQGGPQETQYF. The CDR3 bases are TGTGCCAGCAGCACCCAGGGGGGACCTCAAGAGACCCAGTACTTC.

The V call is TRBV4-1, the J call TRBJ1-2; D is perhaps TRBD1 (5 bases). This CDR3 region has 13 residues. The V end lost 5 bases, the J end lost 2 bases, and 9 bases lay between the germline ends. Per germline, CDR1 MGHRA and CDR2 YSYEKL. This CDR3 reads CASSSGTNYGYTF. The CDR3 DNA sequence: TGCGCCAGCAGCAGCGGGACCAACTATGGCTACACCTTC.

The V and J genes are TRBV5-1 and TRBJ2-3; unclear D gene. The germline V gene has CDR1 SGHRS and CDR2 YFSETQ. Trimming stripped 4 bases from V and 2 bases from J, with 8 bases between. This CDR3 is built from 13 residues. The CDR3 coding sequence is TGCGCCAGCAGCGATTACTCCACAGATACGCAGTATTTT. Translating gives CASSDYSTDTQYF.

The chain combines TRBV7-2 with TRBJ1-3, with unresolved D. The germline CDR1 and CDR2 sequences are SGHTA and FQGNSA. There are 14 residues in the CDR3. The V end lost 5 bases, the J end lost 8 bases, and 16 bases lay between the germline ends. CDR3 nucleotide sequence: TGTGCCAGCAGCCTACGGGAGAAGGGTGACACCATATATTTT. Its protein is CASSLREKGDTIYF.

V is TRBV9 and J is TRBJ2-7; TRBD1 aligns across 7 bases. Germline CDR1 reads SGDLS; CDR2 reads YYNGEE. V was clipped by 2 bases and J by 3 bases; unmatched bases: 5. The CDR3 loop spans 14 amino acids. The CDR3 DNA is TGTGCCAGCAGCGTGTCGGACAGGATCTACGAGCAGTACTTC. Its protein product is CASSVSDRIYEQYF. Drawing the rest from reference TRBV9 and TRBJ2-7, the complete variable domain is DSGVTQTPKHLITATGQRVTLRCSPRSGDLSVYWYQQSLDQGLQFLIQYYNGEERAKGNILERFSAQQFPDLHSELNLSSLELGDSALYFCASSVSDRIYEQYFGPGTRLTVT.

The V gene is TRBV29-1, the J gene TRBJ2-4, with TRBD2 matching over 9 bases. The ends lost 5 bases at V and 0 bases at J; junction bases unmatched: 2. The CDR3 length is 14 residues. Germline CDR1 SQVTM, CDR2 ANQGSEA. As DNA, the CDR3 is TGCAGCGTTCGCGGGGGGGGAGCCAAAAACATTCAGTACTTC. Protein product: CSVRGGGAKNIQYF.

The chain links TRBV29-1 to TRBJ1-1; D gene ambiguous. The V end was cut by 5 bases, the J end by 3 bases, with 16 bases between. This CDR3 spans 14 amino acids. The germline V gene has CDR1 SQVTM and CDR2 ANQGSEA. Here the CDR3 DNA reads TGCAGCGTTAAGACCCTCATGGGAGACACTGAAGCTTTCTTT. It translates to CSVKTLMGDTEAFF. Together with reference TRBV29-1 and TRBJ1-1, the CDR3 gives the full variable domain: SAVISQKPSRDICQRGTSLTIQCQVDSQVTMMFWYRQQPGQSLTLIATANQGSEATYESGFVIDKFPISRPNLTFSTLTVSNMSPEDSSIYLCSVKTLMGDTEAFFGQGTRLTVV.

This sequence joins TRBV10-3 and TRBJ2-7; 9 bases are shared with TRBD2. This CDR3 comprises 15 residues. The germline CDR1 and CDR2 sequences are ENHRY and SYGVKD. After removal of 6 bases from V and 4 bases from J, the junction contained 10 bases not matched to a gene. The CDR3 region has the DNA TGTGCCATCAGCCCTCCCGGTAGCGGGAGTTACGAGCAGTACTTC. Residues: CAISPPGSGSYEQYF.

This clone was counted between two and nine times. Other DNA sequences from this sample encode an identical CDR3 as well. The chain recombines TRBV5-1 with TRBJ2-5; D call uncertain. Deletions cut 1 base from V and 2 bases from J, with 3 bases between. Germline CDR1 reads SGHRS; CDR2 reads YFSETQ. The CDR3 contains 12 residues. The CDR3 nucleotides read TGCGCCAGCAGCTTGTCGCAAGAGACCCAGTACTTC. Translated, it gives CASSLSQETQYF. The variable domain in full, completed from reference TRBV5-1 and TRBJ2-5, reads KAGVTQTPRYLIKTRGQQVTLSCSPISGHRSVSWYQQTPGQGLQFLFEYFSETQRNKGNFPGRFSGRQFSNSRSEMNVSTLELGDSALYLCASSLSQETQYFGPGTRLLVL.

V and J are TRBV2 and TRBJ2-3, with a possible D match to TRBD2 (5 bases). The CDR3 has 14 amino acids. V shed 4 bases and J shed 0 bases, with 8 bases lying between them. Germline CDR1 is SNHLY and CDR2 is FYNNEI. The CDR3 DNA sequence: TGTGCCAGCAGTGCGACTACTAGCACAGATACGCAGTATTTT. Translated, it gives CASSATTSTDTQYF.

The genes are TRBV6-6 and TRBJ2-2; D is possibly TRBD1 (6 bases). This CDR3 comprises 15 residues. Germline V gives CDR1 MNHNY, CDR2 SVGAGI (reference sequence). Trimming shortened V by 6 bases and J by 5 bases, and 16 bases separated the two germline ends. CDR3 amino acids: CASREGTIGTGELFF. The CDR3 region has the DNA TGTGCCAGCAGGGAAGGGACAATTGGGACCGGGGAGCTGTTTTTT.

V is TRBV11-2 and J is TRBJ2-2; 8 nucleotides agree with TRBD2. Losses at the gene ends were 1 base for V and 4 bases for J; bases not matched to a gene: 2. In germline, CDR1 is SGHAT, CDR2 FQNNGV. The CDR3 sequence is 15 residues long. CDR3: CASSLGLAGTGELFF. CDR3 coding DNA: TGTGCCAGCAGCTTAGGGCTAGCGGGCACCGGGGAGCTGTTTTTT.

The chain recombines TRBV30 with TRBJ1-3; no definite D call. Germline lookup yields CDR1 GTSNPN and CDR2 SVGIG (reference sequence). V lost 5 bases, J lost 0 bases, and 11 bases lay in between. The CDR3 covers 14 residues. The CDR3 is CAWANGYSGNTIYF. DNA of the CDR3: TGTGCCTGGGCTAACGGGTACTCTGGAAACACCATATATTTT.

The chain uses TRBV5-1 and TRBJ2-1; 8 bases fit TRBD2. With 2 bases clipped from V and 8 bases from J, the junction kept 3 bases outside the gene matches. The germline V gene encodes CDR1 SGHRS and CDR2 YFSETQ. The CDR3 has 13 residues. CDR3 residues: CASSLAGADEQFF. The DNA for the CDR3 is TGCGCCAGCAGCTTAGCGGGAGCGGATGAGCAGTTCTTC.